The clone carrying this T cell receptor (beta chain) was seen only once. TCRdb's copy holds only in-frame clones and misses some; the assay was immunoSEQ multiplex PCR. The sample includes fewer than 450,000 clones, about 88% seen only once; the top ten take around 1.2%. CDR1 and CDR2 from the germline V gene are SGHTA and FQGNSA. The ends were cut back, 6 bases at V and 3 bases at J, with 9 bases in the middle. The CDR3 has 12 amino acids. These data come from a study of blood T cell repertoires in COVID-19. About the study: The United States, Italy and Spain supplied acute and convalescent COVID-19 samples. Nucleic acid was either cDNA or gDNA, and it came from T cells, B-cell-depleted T cells, or PBMCs.

Participants were placed into cohorts based on the clinical history they reported. The chain joins TRBV7-2 to TRBJ2-7, with D perhaps TRBD1 (5 bases). This sequence was found in a woman aged 18-35 years who had recovered from COVID-19. The sequenced material came from PBMCs or T cells enriched from blood (not recorded which). As DNA, the CDR3 is TGTGCCAGCAGTCAGGGTTTCTACGAGCAGTACTTC. It yields the protein CASSQGFYEQYF. The full variable domain, completed using reference TRBV7-2 and TRBJ2-7, is GAGVSQSPSNKVTEKGKDVELRCDPISGHTALYWYRQSLGQGLEFLIYFQGNSAPDKSGLPSDRFSAERTGGSVSTLTIQRTQQEDSAVYLCASSQGFYEQYFGPGTRLTVT.